A selection of T cell receptor beta chains follows, all from one sample in a study of blood T cells in healthy people across ages. TCRdb analysed the 5' RACE reads with MiXCR anew, one entry per CDR3 protein. This table has 650,000 or so distinct CDR3 sequences, around 50% appearing once. Sequencing used blood. These receptors were taken from a woman at least 80 years old in good health. Both conserved end residues are part of each CDR3. Each record gives: CDR3 protein, CDR3 length, clone size, V gene, J gene. The size entry is marked missing in some rows and otherwise reads once, few, many or a size class.

CASSFVDRYNTEAFF	15	.	TRBV27	TRBJ1-1
CASRGTSGGTQYF	13	.	TRBV27	.
CSVERDPVGSEQYF	14	few	TRBV29-1	.
CDSSFLQQKETQYF	14	.	TRBV12-3/TRBV12-4	TRBJ2-5
CASSLEGGVGCEQFF	15	few	TRBV13	TRBJ2-1
CASSSTLSNEQFF	13	.	TRBV5-1	TRBJ2-1
CAISESRGSGNQPQHF	16	.	TRBV10-3	TRBJ1-5
CASSVRIGSSSPLHF	15	many	TRBV28	TRBJ1-6
CASSQDRVLAEDTDTQYF	18	few	TRBV4-1	TRBJ2-3
CASGSGSNTGELFF	14	.	TRBV12-5	TRBJ2-2
CASSFGDSQETQYF	14	.	TRBV5-1	TRBJ2-5
CASSLIAGTVGTEAFF	16	.	TRBV5-1	TRBJ1-1
CAISESGRGNTGELFF	16	.	TRBV10-3	TRBJ2-2
CSVEFRGGWNEQFF	14	.	TRBV29-1	TRBJ2-1
CASSVGSNTEAFF	13	once	TRBV12-3/TRBV12-4	TRBJ1-1
CASKDRSSGSGGSYNEQYF	19	once	TRBV28	.
CASSYRAGGHQADTQYF	17	.	TRBV6-6	TRBJ2-3
CASSAGGAYNEQFF	14	.	TRBV9	TRBJ2-1
CASSPQGANYGYTF	14	many	TRBV3-1	TRBJ1-2